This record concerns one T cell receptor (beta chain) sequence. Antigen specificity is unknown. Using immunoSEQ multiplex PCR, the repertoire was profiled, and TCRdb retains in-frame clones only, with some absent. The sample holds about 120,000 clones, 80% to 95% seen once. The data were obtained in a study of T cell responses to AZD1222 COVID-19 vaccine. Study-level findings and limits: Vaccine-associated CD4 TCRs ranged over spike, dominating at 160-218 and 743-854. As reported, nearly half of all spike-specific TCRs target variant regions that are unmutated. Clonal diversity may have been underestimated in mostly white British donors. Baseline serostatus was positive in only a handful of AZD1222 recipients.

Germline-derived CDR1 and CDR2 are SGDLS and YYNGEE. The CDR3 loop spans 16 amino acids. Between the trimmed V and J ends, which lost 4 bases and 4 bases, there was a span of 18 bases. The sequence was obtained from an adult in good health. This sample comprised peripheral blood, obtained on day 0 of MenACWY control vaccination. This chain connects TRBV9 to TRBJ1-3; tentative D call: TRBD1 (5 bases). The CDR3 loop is CASSLTSGAGGNTIYF. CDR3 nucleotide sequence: TGTGCCAGCAGCCTAACGAGTGGGGCCGGGGGAAACACCATATATTTT.